These T cell receptor beta chains were read from a single sample in a study of identical twins. TCRdb processed the 5' RACE reads anew with MiXCR; each CDR3 protein has one entry. The sample has under 300,000 distinct CDR3 sequences, around an eighth seen once; the top ten hold approximately 9.3%. Sequenced: memory (CD45RO+) T cells sorted from blood. Receptors were obtained from a woman aged 18-29 years in good health. The CDR3 runs from the conserved cysteine through the conserved F or W. Fields, in order: D gene, V gene, clone size, J gene, CDR3 protein, CDR3 DNA. The D gene is left open where the match is weak. For some rows the clone size is stated as once, few or many, or as a class when expanded; others skip it.

>.|TRBV7-2|many|TRBJ1-2
CASSSGRHYGYTF
TGTGCCAGCAGCTCCGGACGGCACTATGGCTACACCTTC
>.|TRBV11-2|.|TRBJ2-1
CASSPNRVQFF
TGTGCCAGCAGCCCAAATCGCGTGCAGTTCTTC
>TRBD2|TRBV29-1|many|TRBJ2-7
CSVGGLAGGGEQYF
TGCAGCGTTGGAGGACTAGCGGGAGGAGGGGAGCAGTACTTC
>TRBD2|TRBV5-6|few|TRBJ2-1
CASSGLAGKNEQFF
TGTGCCAGCAGCGGACTAGCGGGAAAAAATGAGCAGTTCTTC
>.|TRBV15|few|TRBJ1-1
CATTLGGNTEAFF
TGTGCCACCACCCTTGGAGGGAACACTGAAGCTTTCTTT
>TRBD2|TRBV14|.|TRBJ2-1
CASSRRAGGPSGEQFF
TGTGCCAGCAGCCGCAGGGCGGGAGGGCCGTCTGGTGAGCAGTTCTTC
>.|TRBV25-1|.|TRBJ1-1
CASINEGNTEAFF
TGTGCCAGCATCAATGAGGGAAACACTGAAGCTTTCTTT
>TRBD1|TRBV4-1|few|TRBJ1-1
CASSQGTQGANTEAFF
TGCGCCAGCAGCCAAGGCACACAGGGGGCCAACACTGAAGCTTTCTTT
>.|TRBV2|.|TRBJ2-6
CAGCPRSGANVLTF
TGTGCCGGATGTCCCCGCTCTGGGGCCAACGTCCTGACTTTC
>.|TRBV4-3|.|TRBJ1-2
CASSQWDKGQINYGYTF
TGCGCCAGCAGCCAATGGGACAAAGGACAAATTAACTATGGCTACACCTTC
>TRBD1|TRBV25-1|few|TRBJ1-2
CASSGTGTGIDGYTF
TGTGCCAGCAGTGGAACCGGGACAGGGATCGATGGCTACACCTTC
>TRBD2|TRBV20-1|few|TRBJ2-3
CSARVSRGGVDTQYF
TGCAGTGCTAGAGTTTCGCGGGGGGGCGTCGATACGCAGTATTTT
>.|TRBV3-1|many|TRBJ2-5
CASSPRTAKETQYF
TGTGCCAGCAGCCCTAGGACAGCCAAAGAGACCCAGTACTTC
>TRBD2|TRBV7-9|.|TRBJ2-1
CASSTQLPGGEQFF
TGTGCCAGCAGCACCCAGCTACCGGGAGGAGAGCAGTTCTTC
>TRBD1|TRBV14|many|TRBJ2-7
CASSQGTGTYEQYF
TGTGCCAGCAGCCAAGGGACAGGAACCTACGAGCAGTACTTC
>TRBD1|TRBV20-1|few|TRBJ2-5
CSARDRPGQGAVTQYF
TGCAGTGCTAGAGACCGACCGGGACAGGGGGCCGTGACCCAGTACTTC
>.|TRBV20-1|.|TRBJ1-1
CSADSAVNTEAFF
TGCAGTGCCGATTCCGCAGTGAACACTGAAGCTTTCTTT
>.|TRBV2|.|TRBJ1-2
CASSGTSYNYGYTF
TGTGCCAGCAGTGGGACATCTTACAACTATGGCTACACCTTC
>.|TRBV7-2|few|TRBJ1-5
CASSLQAHSNQPQHF
TGTGCCAGCAGCTTACAGGCTCATAGCAATCAGCCCCAGCATTTT
>.|TRBV7-2|.|TRBJ2-5
CASSLVPSGETQYF
TGTGCCAGCAGCTTAGTTCCATCCGGAGAGACCCAGTACTTC
>.|TRBV11-2|many|TRBJ2-7
CASSSQLEQYF
TGTGCCAGCAGCTCCCAGCTCGAGCAGTACTTC
>.|TRBV24-1|.|TRBJ2-3
CATSGDSDTDTQYF
TGTGCCACCAGTGGCGACAGCGACACAGATACGCAGTATTTT
>.|TRBV18|few|TRBJ1-5
CASSSPGSYSNQPQHF
TGTGCCAGCTCATCCCCCGGTAGTTATAGCAATCAGCCCCAGCATTTT
>.|TRBV30|few|TRBJ2-4
CAWSRDSPQYF
TGTGCCTGGAGTCGGGACTCCCCTCAGTACTTC
>.|TRBV15|many|TRBJ2-3
CATSGGTGTTDTQYF
TGTGCCACCAGCGGAGGGACGGGGACCACAGATACGCAGTATTTT
>.|TRBV27|.|TRBJ2-7
CASSRWSLSGRITYEQYF
TGTGCCAGCAGCCGGTGGAGCCTGAGTGGACGAATAACCTACGAGCAGTACTTC
>TRBD1|TRBV7-2|many|TRBJ1-6
CASSFTPGQVNNSPLHF
TGTGCCAGCAGCTTTACCCCGGGACAGGTTAACAATTCACCCCTCCACTTT
>TRBD1|TRBV20-1|.|TRBJ2-7
CSATRDSSYEQYF
TGCAGTGCTACCCGGGACAGCTCCTACGAGCAGTACTTC
>TRBD2|TRBV7-9|.|TRBJ2-7
CASSQTSGRYEQYF
TGTGCCAGCAGCCAAACTAGCGGGAGATACGAGCAGTACTTC